Listed below are T cell receptor beta chains from one sample, sequenced in a study of neoadjuvant anti-PD-1 for oral cavity cancer. Method: immunoSEQ multiplex PCR; TCRdb's copy keeps in-frame clones and lacks some. The sample gives about 9,800 clones, around 64% of which show up once; almost 4.5% is in the top ten. Sequences were derived from PBMCs, sampled after nivolumab (anti-PD-1) treatment. These receptors were obtained from a person aged 35-80 years with oral cavity squamous cell carcinoma. Both conserved end residues are trimmed from each CDR3. The size of a clone is reported for some rows only, either as once, few or many, or as a class for expanded clones.

TRBJ2-5 | TRBV14 | few | ASSQEAGLARQETQY
TRBJ2-2 | TRBV2 | NA | ASSGLVVAGGELF
TRBJ2-2 | TRBV29-1 | NA | SSGTSDLPGELF
TRBJ1-5 | TRBV2 | few | ASSALLSNQPQH
TRBJ1-3 | TRBV5-5 | few | ASSSFAGTGSSGNTIY
TRBJ2-7 | TRBV5-1 | NA | ASSLDRWRLAETYEQY
TRBJ1-2 | TRBV19 | once | ASSISSYGYT
TRBJ2-6 | TRBV27 | NA | ASSITGFSSSGANVLT
TRBJ1-1 | TRBV5-1 | NA | ASSPTGAERRTEAF
TRBJ2-1 | TRBV29-1 | NA | SVEGARSYNEQF
TRBJ2-7 | TRBV18 | few | ASSPPTESSYEQY
TRBJ2-7 | TRBV5-8 | NA | ASSLASGGYYEQY
TRBJ1-4 | TRBV4-1 | NA | ASSPRERTSTNEKLF
TRBJ2-5 | TRBV2 | NA | ASSSPEEVMETQY
TRBJ1-2 | TRBV7-9 | NA | ASSSGGFYGYT
TRBJ1-2 | TRBV5-8 | NA | ASSLRRVDYGYT
TRBJ1-1 | TRBV7-2 | few | ASSATGGKNTEAF
TRBJ2-5 | TRBV5-1 | NA | ASSLNTGGEETQY
TRBJ1-3 | TRBV5-1 | NA | ASSPDWVSGNTIY
TRBJ2-3 | TRBV12-5 | once | ASGLYLWDTFTLSTDTQY
TRBJ1-6 | TRBV7-2 | NA | ASSFNSPLH
TRBJ2-3 | TRBV6-4 | NA | ASSPTSGGPTDTQY
TRBJ1-6 | TRBV10-3 | NA | AINNGQGNAPLH
TRBJ1-6 | TRBV5-6 | NA | ASSLLGQGSPLH
TRBJ1-2 | TRBV2 | few | ASRRDTYGYT
TRBJ2-1 | TRBV2 | NA | ASSRLAVSSYNEQF
TRBJ2-2 | TRBV11-2 | NA | ASSPLTGAFNTGELF
TRBJ1-1 | TRBV9 | few | ASSPQGTEAF
TRBJ1-1 | TRBV19 | few | ASKSERGNTEAF
TRBJ2-3 | TRBV19 | NA | ASSIDGGLSTDTQY
TRBJ2-3 | TRBV6-5 | NA | ASSSGLAADTQY
TRBJ2-7 | TRBV11-2 | few | AIEPGQGSYEQY
TRBJ2-7 | TRBV19 | NA | ASSTQGFYEQY
TRBJ2-1 | TRBV7-9 | few | ASSSWEDLSFYNEQF
TRBJ2-7 | TRBV4-1 | few | ASSRGLARVYEQY
TRBJ1-5 | TRBV4-1 | NA | ASSPGQFINQPQH
TRBJ1-6 | TRBV2 | NA | ASRAGRTKEAASYNSPLH
TRBJ2-1 | TRBV4-1 | NA | ASSQEGGRNTEQF
TRBJ1-2 | TRBV18 | NA | ASSPRTQGRANYGYT
TRBJ1-1 | TRBV30 | NA | AWSVQGRTEAF
TRBJ2-1 | TRBV6-6 | NA | ASSYDRGNEQF
TRBJ2-3 | TRBV5-6 | NA | ASSLDSGLEDTQY
TRBJ2-1 | TRBV7-2 | NA | ASSLGWRGSSYNEQF
TRBJ2-2 | TRBV7-8 | NA | ASSPQLDTGELF
TRBJ1-1 | TRBV11-2 | NA | ASSLALQGTEAF
TRBJ2-1 | TRBV2 | NA | ASTERGNEQF
TRBJ1-5 | TRBV9 | few | ASSVGQSGMAQH
TRBJ2-7 | TRBV27 | NA | ASSLDRPHLRYEQY
TRBJ1-5 | TRBV6-1 | NA | ASSLKAANQPQH
TRBJ1-3 | TRBV4-1 | hyperexpanded | ASSPQEGAGSGNTIY
TRBJ2-2 | TRBV7-2 | NA | ASKKPINTGELF
TRBJ1-2 | TRBV6-6 | NA | ASRKGRNYGYT